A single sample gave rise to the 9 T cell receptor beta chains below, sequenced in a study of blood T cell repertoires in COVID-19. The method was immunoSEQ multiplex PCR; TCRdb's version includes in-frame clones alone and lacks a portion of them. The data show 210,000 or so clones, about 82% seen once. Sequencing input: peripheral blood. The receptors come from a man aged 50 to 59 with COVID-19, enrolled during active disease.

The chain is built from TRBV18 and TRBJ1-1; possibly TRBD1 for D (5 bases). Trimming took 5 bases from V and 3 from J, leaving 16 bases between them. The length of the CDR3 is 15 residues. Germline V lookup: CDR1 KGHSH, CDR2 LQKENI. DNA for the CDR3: TGTGCCAGCTCAGTTCTCAGGGAGGTTGACACTGAAGCTTTCTTT. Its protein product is CASSVLREVDTEAFF.

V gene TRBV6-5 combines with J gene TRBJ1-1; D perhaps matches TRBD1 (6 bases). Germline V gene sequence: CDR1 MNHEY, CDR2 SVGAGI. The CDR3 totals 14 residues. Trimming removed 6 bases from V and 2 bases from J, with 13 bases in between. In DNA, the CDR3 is TGTGCCAGCAGACCGGACAGAGACAACACTGAAGCTTTCTTT. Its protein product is CASRPDRDNTEAFF.

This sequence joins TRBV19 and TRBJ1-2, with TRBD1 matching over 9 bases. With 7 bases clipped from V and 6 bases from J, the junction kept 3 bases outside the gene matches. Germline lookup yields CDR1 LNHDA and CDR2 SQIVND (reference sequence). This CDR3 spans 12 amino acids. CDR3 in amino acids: CASMDRGDGYTF. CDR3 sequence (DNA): TGTGCCAGTATGGACAGGGGCGATGGCTACACCTTC.

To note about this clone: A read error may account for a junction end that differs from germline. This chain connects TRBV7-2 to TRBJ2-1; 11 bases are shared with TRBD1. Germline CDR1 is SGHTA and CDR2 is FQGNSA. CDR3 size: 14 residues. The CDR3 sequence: CAGRRDRGKDEQFF. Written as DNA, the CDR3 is TGTGCCGGCAGGAGGGACAGGGGGAAGGATGAGCAGTTCTTC.

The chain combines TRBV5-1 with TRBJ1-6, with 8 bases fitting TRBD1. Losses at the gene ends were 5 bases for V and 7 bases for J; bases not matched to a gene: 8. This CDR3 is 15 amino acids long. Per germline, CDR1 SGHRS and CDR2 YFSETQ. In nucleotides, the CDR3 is TGCGCCAGCAGACCAGGGACAGGACTCAATTCACCCCTCCACTTT. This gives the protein CASRPGTGLNSPLHF. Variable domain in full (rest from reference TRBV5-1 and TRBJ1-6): KAGVTQTPRYLIKTRGQQVTLSCSPISGHRSVSWYQQTPGQGLQFLFEYFSETQRNKGNFPGRFSGRQFSNSRSEMNVSTLELGDSALYLCASRPGTGLNSPLHFGNGTRLTVT.

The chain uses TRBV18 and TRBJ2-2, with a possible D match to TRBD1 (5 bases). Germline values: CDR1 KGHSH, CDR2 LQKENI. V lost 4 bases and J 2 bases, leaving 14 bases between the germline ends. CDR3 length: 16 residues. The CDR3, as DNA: TGTGCCAGCTCACAGCAGGGCATTGGAAACACCGGGGAGCTGTTTTTT. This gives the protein CASSQQGIGNTGELFF.

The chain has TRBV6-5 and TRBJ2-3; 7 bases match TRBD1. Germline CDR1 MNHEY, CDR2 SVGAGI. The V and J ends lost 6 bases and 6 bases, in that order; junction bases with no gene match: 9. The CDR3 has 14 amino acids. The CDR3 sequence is CASRTTGMTDTQYF. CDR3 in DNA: TGTGCCAGCAGGACGACAGGGATGACGGATACGCAGTATTTT.

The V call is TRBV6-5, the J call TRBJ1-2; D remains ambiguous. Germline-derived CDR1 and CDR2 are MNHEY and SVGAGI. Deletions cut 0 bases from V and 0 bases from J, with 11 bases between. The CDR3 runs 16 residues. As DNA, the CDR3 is TGTGCCAGCAGTTACTCGAGAGGCCTAGCTAACTATGGCTACACCTTC. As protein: CASSYSRGLANYGYTF.

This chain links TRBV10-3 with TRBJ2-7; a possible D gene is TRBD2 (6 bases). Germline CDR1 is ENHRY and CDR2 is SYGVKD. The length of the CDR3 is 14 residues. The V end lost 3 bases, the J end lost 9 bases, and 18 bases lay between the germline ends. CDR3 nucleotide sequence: TGTGCCATCAGTGACCCTCAACTGCGGGATGGGCAGTACTTC. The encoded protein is CAISDPQLRDGQYF.